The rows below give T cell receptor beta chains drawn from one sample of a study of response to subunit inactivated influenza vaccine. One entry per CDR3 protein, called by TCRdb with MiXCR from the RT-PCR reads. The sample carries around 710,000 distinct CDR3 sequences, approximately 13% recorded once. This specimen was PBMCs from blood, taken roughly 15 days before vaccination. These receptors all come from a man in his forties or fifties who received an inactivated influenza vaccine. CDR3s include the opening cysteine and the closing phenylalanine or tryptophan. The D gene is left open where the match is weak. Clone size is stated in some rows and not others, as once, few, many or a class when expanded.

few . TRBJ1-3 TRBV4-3 TGCGCCAGCAGCCAAGATGAGGCGGGCGTGAGAAACACCATATATTTT CASSQDEAGVRNTIYF
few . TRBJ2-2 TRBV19 TGTGCCAGTAGTATTCGCGTACAATCGAACACCGGGGAGCTGTTTTTT CASSIRVQSNTGELFF
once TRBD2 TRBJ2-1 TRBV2 TGTGCCAGCAGTATTCTGTATGGGACTAGAAACAATGAGCAGTTCTTC CASSILYGTRNNEQFF
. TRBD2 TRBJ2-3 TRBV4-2 TGTGCCAGCAGCCAAAGCTCGGGGGGAACAGATACGCAGTATTTT CASSQSSGGTDTQYF
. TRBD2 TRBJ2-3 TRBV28 TGTGCCAGCAGTTTAGGGGCTAGCGGGAGGTTGGGCACAGATACGCAGTATTTT CASSLGASGRLGTDTQYF
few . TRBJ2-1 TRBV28 TGTGCCAGCAGTCCGAGACCAACCGGGACATCGAGCTCCTACAATGAGCAGTTCTTC CASSPRPTGTSSSYNEQFF
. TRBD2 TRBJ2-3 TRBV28 TGTGCCAGCAGCCGCGGGGGTACCTACACAGATACGCAGTATTTT CASSRGGTYTDTQYF
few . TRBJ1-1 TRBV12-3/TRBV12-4 TGTGCCAGCAGTAACAGGGAGGGTTCTGAAGCTTTCTTT CASSNREGSEAFF
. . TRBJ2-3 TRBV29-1 TGCAGCGTTGGGGTGGGACAAAGCACAGATACGCAGTATTTT CSVGVGQSTDTQYF
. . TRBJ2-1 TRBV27 TGTGCCAGCAGTTTATTTCAGGTCAGCAATGAGCAGTTCTTC CASSLFQVSNEQFF
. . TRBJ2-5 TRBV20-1 TGCAGTGCCCTAGGGCACGGGTCCCAAGAGACCCAGTACTTC CSALGHGSQETQYF
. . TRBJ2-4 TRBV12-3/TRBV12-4 TGTGCCAGCAGTTTAGGGTGGTTGGACATTCAGTACTTC CASSLGWLDIQYF
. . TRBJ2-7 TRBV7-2 TGTGCCAGCAGCTCCGACATAGCGTACGAGCAGTACTTC CASSSDIAYEQYF
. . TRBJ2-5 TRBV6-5 TGTGCCAGCAGTTACCGTCGGGGTCGAGAGACCCAGTACTTC CASSYRRGRETQYF
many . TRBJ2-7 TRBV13 TGTGCCAGCAGCTTAGCGAACTACGAGCAGTACTTC CASSLANYEQYF
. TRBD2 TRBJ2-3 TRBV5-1 TGCGCCAGCAGCAAGGGACTAGCGGGAGTAGGCACAGATACGCAGTATTTT CASSKGLAGVGTDTQYF
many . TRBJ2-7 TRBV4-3 TGCGCCAGCAGCCAATCGGGGATCGGGTCCTACGAGCAGTACTTC CASSQSGIGSYEQYF
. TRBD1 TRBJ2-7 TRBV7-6 TGTGCCAGCAGCCGTCTGGGACAGTCGACCTACGAGCAGTACTTC CASSRLGQSTYEQYF
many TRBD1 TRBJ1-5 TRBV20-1 TGCAGTGCTAGAGGGCCGGGACAGGGGATTAATCAGCCCCAGCATTTT CSARGPGQGINQPQHF
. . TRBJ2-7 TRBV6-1 TGTGCCAGCAGTGGGTCGAGCTCCTACGAGCAGTACTTC CASSGSSSYEQYF
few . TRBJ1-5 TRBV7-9 TGTGCCAGCAGTAGAAGCGGGGGGGGGCCCCAGCATTTT CASSRSGGGPQHF
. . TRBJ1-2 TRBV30 TGTGCCTGGTCTGAAGGGGGCTACACCTTC CAWSEGGYTF
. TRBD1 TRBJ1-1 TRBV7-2 TGTGCCAGCAGCAACGGACAGGTCCTGAACACTGAAGCTTTCTTT CASSNGQVLNTEAFF
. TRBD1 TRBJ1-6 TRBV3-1 TGTGGCAGCAGGGAGACAGGGGTTAATTCACCCCTCCACTTT CGSRETGVNSPLHF
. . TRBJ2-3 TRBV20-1 TGCAGTGCTATTACCCGGACGAAGACTAGCACAGATACGCAGTATTTT CSAITRTKTSTDTQYF
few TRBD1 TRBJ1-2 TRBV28 TGTGCCAGCAGTTCAGGTGCACAGGGGCCAGGCTACACCTTC CASSSGAQGPGYTF
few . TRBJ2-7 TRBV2 TGTGCCAGCAGTGAAAGTGGTCTCTACGAGCAGTACTTC CASSESGLYEQYF
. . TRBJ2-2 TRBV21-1 TGTGCCAGCAGCGCCCAAATTTACGACAGGGCCCCCGGGGAGCTGTTTTTT CASSAQIYDRAPGELFF
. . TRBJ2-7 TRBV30 TGTGCCTGGAGCCCAGGGTCCTACGAGCAGTACTTC CAWSPGSYEQYF
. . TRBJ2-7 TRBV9 TGTGCCAGCAGCGACCAGGTTTCCCGCGAGCAGTACTTC CASSDQVSREQYF
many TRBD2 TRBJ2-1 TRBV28 TGTGCCAGCAGCCCTGGGGGTGGCGGGAGTTTATTTGAGCAGTTCTTC CASSPGGGGSLFEQFF
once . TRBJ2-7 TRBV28 TGTGCCATGAGCCCCGGGCACCCCTACGAGCAGTACTTC CAMSPGHPYEQYF
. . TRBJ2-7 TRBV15 TGTGCCACCAGCAGATATTTCGACAGGAGGGGATACTACGAGCAGTACTTC CATSRYFDRRGYYEQYF